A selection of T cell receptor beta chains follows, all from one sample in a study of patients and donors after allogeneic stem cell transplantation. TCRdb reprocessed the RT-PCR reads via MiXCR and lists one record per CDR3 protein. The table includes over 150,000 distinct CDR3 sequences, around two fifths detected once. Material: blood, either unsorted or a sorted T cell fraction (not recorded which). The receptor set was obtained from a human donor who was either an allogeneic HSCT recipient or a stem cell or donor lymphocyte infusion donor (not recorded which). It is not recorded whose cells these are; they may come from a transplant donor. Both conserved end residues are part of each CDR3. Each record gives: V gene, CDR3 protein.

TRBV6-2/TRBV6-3,CASSYLGPYEQYF
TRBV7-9,CASTNLRSSYNSPLHF
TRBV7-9,CASSFGQTPFSYEQYF
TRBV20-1,CSALGPTANNEQFF
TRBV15,CATSTMSWDDNEQFF
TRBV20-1,CSARTSGRGYGTDTQYF
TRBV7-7,CASSLAGEYNEQFF
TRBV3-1,CASSLVLTGGNEKLFF
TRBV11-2,CASSSGLAATQDTQYF
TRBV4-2,CASSQEGTGVGETQYF
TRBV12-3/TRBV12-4,CASSSSGPGGHGYTF
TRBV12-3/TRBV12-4,CASGRLDTEAFF
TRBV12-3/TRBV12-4,CASSLAFQESGNTIYF
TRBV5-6,CASSGQGVFNTEAFF
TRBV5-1,CASSSTTGGNYGYTF
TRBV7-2,CASSLMALTGGLQPQHF
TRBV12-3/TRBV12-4,CAIATGNTEAFF
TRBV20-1,CSARDEGDGYTF
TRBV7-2,CASSAALGYNEQFF
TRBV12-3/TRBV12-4,CASSPGGGRGVGYTF
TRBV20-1,CSAQRQTNTEAFF
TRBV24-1,CATSDWGTGRPDTQYF
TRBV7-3,CASSRTGGGTGELFF
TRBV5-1,CASSLDLSRTDTQYF
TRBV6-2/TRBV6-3,CASSYSALAGFHEQYF
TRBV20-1,CSARNPRDTIYF
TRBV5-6,CASSGQGSGNTIYF
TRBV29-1,CSVGTDLEKLFF
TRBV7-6,CASSLTPQEGVRAFF
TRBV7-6,CASSSGDSPNTEAFF
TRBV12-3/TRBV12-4,CASSFLPPWANSTDTQYF
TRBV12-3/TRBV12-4,CASSSPDRGRDEQYF
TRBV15,CATSFNRDGETQYF
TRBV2,CASSVKTGAYNEQFF
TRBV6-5,CASSYSGTTDTQYF
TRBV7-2,CASSFNPGKPAFF
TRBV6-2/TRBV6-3,CASRGTSGSYNEQFF
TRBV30,CAWSRDPHEQFF
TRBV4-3,CASSQVRWREGRTDTQYF
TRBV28,CASKGGDSYEQYF
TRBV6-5,CASAVLSNQPQHF
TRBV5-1,CASSLLQMNTGELFF
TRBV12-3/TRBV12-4,CASSLAGGVTGELFF
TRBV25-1,CASSESRPVGGSYGYTF
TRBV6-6,CASSYSGGPAITDTQYF
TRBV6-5,CASFINLGTAYGYTF
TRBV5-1,CASSLWEGYGYTF
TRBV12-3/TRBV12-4,CASSFLTSGANVLTF
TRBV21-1,CASSKAAGGHGYTF
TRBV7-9,CASGWESDTQYF
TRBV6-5,CASSYSRTVDTQYF
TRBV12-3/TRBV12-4,CASSPERGTIQYF
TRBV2,CASSVGFQETQYF
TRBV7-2,CASSSDLLRTYNSPLHF
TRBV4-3,CASSQVSGETQYF
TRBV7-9,CASSISPTSPGGYTF
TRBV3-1,CASSQMGYNEQFF
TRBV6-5,CASSFSRESIEQFF
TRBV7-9,CASSLEADEAFF
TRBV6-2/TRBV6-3,CASSPDSSSSYNEQFF